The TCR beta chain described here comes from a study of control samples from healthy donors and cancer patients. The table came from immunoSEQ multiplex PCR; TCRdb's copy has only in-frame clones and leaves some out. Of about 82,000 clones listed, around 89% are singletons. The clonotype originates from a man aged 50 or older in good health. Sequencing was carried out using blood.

For the CDR3, the DNA is TGTGCCAGCAGCTTAACCGGGACAGGGCTCTCTGGGGCCAACGTCCTGACTTTC. Its translation: CASSLTGTGLSGANVLTF. The V and J genes are TRBV7-2 and TRBJ2-6; TRBD1 matches at 9 bases. CDR3 length: 18 residues. Trimming took 2 bases from V and 0 from J; bases not matched to a gene: 5. The germline V gene encodes CDR1 SGHTA and CDR2 FQGNSA. The full variable domain, with the rest looked up from reference TRBV7-2 and TRBJ2-6, is GAGVSQSPSNKVTEKGKDVELRCDPISGHTALYWYRQSLGQGLEFLIYFQGNSAPDKSGLPSDRFSAERTGGSVSTLTIQRTQQEDSAVYLCASSLTGTGLSGANVLTFGAGSRLTVL.